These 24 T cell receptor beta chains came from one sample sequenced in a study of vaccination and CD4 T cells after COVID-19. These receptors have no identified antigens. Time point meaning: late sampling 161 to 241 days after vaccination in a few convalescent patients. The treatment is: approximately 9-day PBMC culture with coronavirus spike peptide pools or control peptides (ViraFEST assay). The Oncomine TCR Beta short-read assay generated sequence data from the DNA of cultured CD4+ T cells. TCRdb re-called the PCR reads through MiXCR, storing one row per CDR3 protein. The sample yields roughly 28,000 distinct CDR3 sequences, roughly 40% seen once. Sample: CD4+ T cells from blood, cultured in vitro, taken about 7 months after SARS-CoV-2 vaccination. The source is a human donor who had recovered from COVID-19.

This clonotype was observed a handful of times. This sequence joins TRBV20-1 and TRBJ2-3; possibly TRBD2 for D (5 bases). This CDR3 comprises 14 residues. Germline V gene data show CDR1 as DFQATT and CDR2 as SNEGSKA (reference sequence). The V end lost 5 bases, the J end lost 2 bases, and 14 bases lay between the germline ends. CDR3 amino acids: CSAHVGGYTDTQYF. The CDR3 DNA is TGCAGTGCTCACGTAGGAGGCTACACAGATACGCAGTATTTT.

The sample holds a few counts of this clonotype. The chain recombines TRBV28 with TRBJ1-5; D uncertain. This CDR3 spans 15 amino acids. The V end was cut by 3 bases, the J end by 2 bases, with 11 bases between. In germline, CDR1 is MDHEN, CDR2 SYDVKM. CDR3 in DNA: TGTGCCAGCAGTTTTGGAGGGTCTCGCAATCAGCCCCAGCATTTT. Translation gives CASSFGGSRNQPQHF. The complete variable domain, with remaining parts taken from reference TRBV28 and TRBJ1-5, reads DVKVTQSSRYLVKRTGEKVFLECVQDMDHENMFWYRQDPGLGLRLIYFSYDVKMKEKGDIPEGYSVSREKKERFSLILESASTNQTSMYLCASSFGGSRNQPQHFGDGTRLSIL.

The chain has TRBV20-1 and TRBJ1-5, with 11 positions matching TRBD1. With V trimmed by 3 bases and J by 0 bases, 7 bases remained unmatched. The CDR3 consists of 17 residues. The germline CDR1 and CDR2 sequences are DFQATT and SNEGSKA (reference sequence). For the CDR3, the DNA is TGCAGTGCTAGTAGCGGACAGGGGGCGAATAGCAATCAGCCCCAGCATTTT. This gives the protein CSASSGQGANSNQPQHF.

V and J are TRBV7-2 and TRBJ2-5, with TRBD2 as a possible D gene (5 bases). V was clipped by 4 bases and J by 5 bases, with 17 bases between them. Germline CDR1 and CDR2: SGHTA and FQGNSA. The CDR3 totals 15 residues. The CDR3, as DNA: TGTGCCAGCAGCTCTATGCAGGACTGGCAGGAGACCCAGTACTTC. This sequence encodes CASSSMQDWQETQYF. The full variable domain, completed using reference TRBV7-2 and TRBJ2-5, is GAGVSQSPSNKVTEKGKDVELRCDPISGHTALYWYRQSLGQGLEFLIYFQGNSAPDKSGLPSDRFSAERTGGSVSTLTIQRTQQEDSAVYLCASSSMQDWQETQYFGPGTRLLVL.

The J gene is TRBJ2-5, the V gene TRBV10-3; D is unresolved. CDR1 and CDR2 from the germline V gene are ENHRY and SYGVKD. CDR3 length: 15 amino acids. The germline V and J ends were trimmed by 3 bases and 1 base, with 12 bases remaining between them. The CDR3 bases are TGTGCCATCAGTGATCCGCAAAGACTCCAAGAGACCCAGTACTTC. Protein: CAISDPQRLQETQYF.

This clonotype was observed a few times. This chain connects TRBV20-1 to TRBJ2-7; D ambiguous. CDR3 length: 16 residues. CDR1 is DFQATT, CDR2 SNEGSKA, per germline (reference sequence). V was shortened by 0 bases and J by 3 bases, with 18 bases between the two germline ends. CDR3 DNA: TGCAGTGCTAGAGATTCTCGGCGGCACAAACTCTACGAGCAGTACTTC. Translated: CSARDSRRHKLYEQYF.

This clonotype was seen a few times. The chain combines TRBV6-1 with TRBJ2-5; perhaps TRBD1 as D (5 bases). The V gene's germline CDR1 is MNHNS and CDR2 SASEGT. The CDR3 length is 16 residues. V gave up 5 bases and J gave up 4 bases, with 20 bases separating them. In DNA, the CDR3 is TGTGCCAGCAGTAGGGGCTGGACGTCCGTAGGAGAGACCCAGTACTTC. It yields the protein CASSRGWTSVGETQYF.

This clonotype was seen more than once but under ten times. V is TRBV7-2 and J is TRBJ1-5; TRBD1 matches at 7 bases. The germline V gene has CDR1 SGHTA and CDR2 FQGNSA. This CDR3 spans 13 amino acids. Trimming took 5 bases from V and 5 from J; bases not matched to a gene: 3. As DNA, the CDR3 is TGTGCCAGCAGCAGGGACAGACATCAGCCCCAGCATTTT. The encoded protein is CASSRDRHQPQHF.

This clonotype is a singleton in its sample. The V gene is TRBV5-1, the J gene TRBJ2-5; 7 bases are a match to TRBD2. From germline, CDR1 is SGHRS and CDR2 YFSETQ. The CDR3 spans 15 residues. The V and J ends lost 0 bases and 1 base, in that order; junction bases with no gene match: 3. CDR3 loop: CASSLGSSGQETQYF. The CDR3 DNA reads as TGCGCCAGCAGCTTGGGCTCTAGCGGCCAAGAGACCCAGTACTTC.

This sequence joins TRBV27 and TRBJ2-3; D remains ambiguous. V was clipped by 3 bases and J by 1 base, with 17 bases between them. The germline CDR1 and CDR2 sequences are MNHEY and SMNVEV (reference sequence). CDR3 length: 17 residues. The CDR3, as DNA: TGTGCCAGCAGTTTCCTCACGGACGGCATCGGCACAGATACGCAGTATTTT. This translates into CASSFLTDGIGTDTQYF.

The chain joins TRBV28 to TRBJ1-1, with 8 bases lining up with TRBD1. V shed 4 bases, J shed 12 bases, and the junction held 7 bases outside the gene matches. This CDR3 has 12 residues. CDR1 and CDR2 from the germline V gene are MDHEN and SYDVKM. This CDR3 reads CASSSGTGATFF. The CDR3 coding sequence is TGTGCCAGCAGTTCCGGGACAGGAGCAACTTTCTTT.

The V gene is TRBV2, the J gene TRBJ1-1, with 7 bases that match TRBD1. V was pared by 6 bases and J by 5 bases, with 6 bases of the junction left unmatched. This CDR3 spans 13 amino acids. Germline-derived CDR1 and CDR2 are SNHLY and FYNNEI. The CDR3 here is CASRKTGQTEAFF. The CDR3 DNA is TGTGCCAGCAGGAAGACAGGGCAGACTGAAGCTTTCTTT.

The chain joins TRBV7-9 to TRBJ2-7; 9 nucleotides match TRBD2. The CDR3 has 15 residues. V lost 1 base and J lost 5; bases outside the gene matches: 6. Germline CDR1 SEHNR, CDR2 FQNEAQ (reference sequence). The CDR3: CASSLGGLATHEQYF. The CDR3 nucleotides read TGTGCCAGCAGCTTAGGGGGACTAGCAACTCACGAGCAGTACTTC. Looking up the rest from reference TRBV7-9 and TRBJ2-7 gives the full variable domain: DTGVSQNPRHKITKRGQNVTFRCDPISEHNRLYWYRQTLGQGPEFLTYFQNEAQLEKSRLLSDRFSAERPKGSFSTLEIQRTEQGDSAMYLCASSLGGLATHEQYFGPGTRLTVT.

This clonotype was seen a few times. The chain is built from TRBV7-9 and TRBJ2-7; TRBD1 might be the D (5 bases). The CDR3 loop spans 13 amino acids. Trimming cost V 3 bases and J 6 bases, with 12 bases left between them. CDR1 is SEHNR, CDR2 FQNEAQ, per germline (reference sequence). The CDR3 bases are TGTGCCAGCAGCTTGGCAGGGCAGGGCGAGCAGTACTTC. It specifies CASSLAGQGEQYF.

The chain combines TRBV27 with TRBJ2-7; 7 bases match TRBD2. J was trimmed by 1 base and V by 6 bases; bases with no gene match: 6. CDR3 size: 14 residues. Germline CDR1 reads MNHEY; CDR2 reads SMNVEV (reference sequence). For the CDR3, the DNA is TGTGCCAGCAGACGGGACTACTTATCCTACGAGCAGTACTTC. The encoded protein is CASRRDYLSYEQYF.

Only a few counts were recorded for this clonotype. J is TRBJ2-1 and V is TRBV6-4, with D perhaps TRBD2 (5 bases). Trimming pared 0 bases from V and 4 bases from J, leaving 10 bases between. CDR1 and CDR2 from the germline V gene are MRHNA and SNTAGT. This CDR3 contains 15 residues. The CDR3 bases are TGTGCCAGCAGTGACTCATGGACTCCGTACAATGAGCAGTTCTTC. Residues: CASSDSWTPYNEQFF.

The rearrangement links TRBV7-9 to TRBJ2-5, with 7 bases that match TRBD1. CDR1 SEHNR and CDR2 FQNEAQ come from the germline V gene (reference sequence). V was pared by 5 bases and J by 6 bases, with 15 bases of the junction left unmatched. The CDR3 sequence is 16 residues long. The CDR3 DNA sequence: TGTGCCAGCAGCCACCCTAGGGGGCTAGCTCGGCAGACCCAGTACTTC. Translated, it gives CASSHPRGLARQTQYF.

The CDR3 region is CASSPSSRGSESYEQYF. DNA of the CDR3: TGTGCCAGCAGTCCCTCAAGCAGGGGGTCAGAATCCTACGAGCAGTACTTC. The chain carries TRBV27 and TRBJ2-7; 7 bases line up with TRBD1. CDR1 and CDR2 from the germline V gene are MNHEY and SMNVEV (reference sequence). This CDR3 contains 17 residues. V shed 5 bases and J 1 base; nucleotides not matched to a gene: 14.

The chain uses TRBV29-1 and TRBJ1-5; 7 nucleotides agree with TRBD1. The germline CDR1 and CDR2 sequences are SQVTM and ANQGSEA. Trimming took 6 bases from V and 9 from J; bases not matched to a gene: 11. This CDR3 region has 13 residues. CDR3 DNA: TGCAGCGTGGGACAGACCCAACATGGGCCCCAGCATTTT. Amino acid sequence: CSVGQTQHGPQHF.

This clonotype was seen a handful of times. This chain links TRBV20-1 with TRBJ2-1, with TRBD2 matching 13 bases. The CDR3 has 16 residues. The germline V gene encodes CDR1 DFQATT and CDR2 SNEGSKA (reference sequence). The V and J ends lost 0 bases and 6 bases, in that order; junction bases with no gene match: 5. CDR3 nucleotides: TGCAGTGCTAGAGACACCGGGACTAGCGGGATCAATGAGCAGTTCTTC. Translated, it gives CSARDTGTSGINEQFF.

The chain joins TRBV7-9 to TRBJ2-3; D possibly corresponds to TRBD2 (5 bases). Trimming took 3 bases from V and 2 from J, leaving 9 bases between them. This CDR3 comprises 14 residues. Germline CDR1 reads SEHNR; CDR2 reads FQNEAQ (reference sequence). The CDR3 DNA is TGTGCCAGCAGCTTCAGCGGAAACACAGATACGCAGTATTTT. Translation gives CASSFSGNTDTQYF.

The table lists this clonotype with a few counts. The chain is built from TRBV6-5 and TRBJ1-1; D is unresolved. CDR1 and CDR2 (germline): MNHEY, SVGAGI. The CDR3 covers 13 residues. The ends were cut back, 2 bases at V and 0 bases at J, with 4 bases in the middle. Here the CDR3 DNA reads TGTGCCAGCAGTTACGGCATGAACACTGAAGCTTTCTTT. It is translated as CASSYGMNTEAFF.

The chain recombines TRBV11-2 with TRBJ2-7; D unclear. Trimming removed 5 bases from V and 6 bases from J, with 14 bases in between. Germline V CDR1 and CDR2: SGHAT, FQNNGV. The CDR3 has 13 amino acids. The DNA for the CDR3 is TGTGCCAGCAGCGCCTTCGGTAGGTCCGAGCAGTACTTC. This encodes CASSAFGRSEQYF.

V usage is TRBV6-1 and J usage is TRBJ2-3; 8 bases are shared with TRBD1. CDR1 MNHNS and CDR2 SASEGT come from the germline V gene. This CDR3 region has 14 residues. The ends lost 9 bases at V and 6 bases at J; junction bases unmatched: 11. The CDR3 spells CASVDRAFSDTQYF. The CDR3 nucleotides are TGTGCCAGTGTGGACAGGGCTTTTTCGGATACGCAGTATTTT.